This T cell receptor beta chain was sequenced in a study of regulatory T cells in long-lasting Graves disease. This clonotype was recorded many times. The time point: newly diagnosed GD, antithyroid drugs for less than 3 months. The TCR library used RNA extracted from PBMCs. Looked up from germline, CDR1 is MDHEN and CDR2 is SYDVKM. This CDR3 is 15 amino acids long. The trim removed 3 bases at V and 6 bases at J, leaving 4 bases unmatched. For TCR beta, libraries came from iRepertoire HTBI primers and Arm-PCR of CDR3 regions. One entry per CDR3 protein results from TCRdb running MiXCR on the multiplex PCR reads. The sample has 390,000 or so distinct CDR3 sequences; 12% are singletons. The sample was also reused in another study, on T cells in Graves' hyperthyroidism and ophthalmopathy.

V usage is TRBV28 and J usage is TRBJ2-3, with 12 bases fitting TRBD2. This TCR was recovered from a woman younger than 35 with Graves disease. Sequenced here: peripheral blood mononuclear cells (PBMCs), sampled at new diagnosis, from a patient treated with antithyroid drugs. CDR3 nucleotide sequence: TGTGCCAGCAGTTTGTCTAGCGGGAGGGCGGATACGCAGTATTTT. Its translation is CASSLSSGRADTQYF.